Below are 11 T cell receptor beta chains sequenced from a single sample in a study of cytomegalovirus exposure and HLA in healthy donors. A multiplex PCR was run with 60 Vbeta primers and 13 Jbeta primers. Clones were read by immunoSEQ multiplex PCR, and TCRdb kept only the in-frame ones, dropping some. The sample consists of roughly 180,000 clones, 65% to 85% of them appearing once. What was sequenced was PBMCs. The source is a boy younger than 10 in good health and CMV-seronegative.

This clone was found a few times. This chain uses TRBV5-8 with TRBJ2-5, with TRBD2 matching 9 bases. With 5 bases clipped from V and 3 bases from J, the junction kept 11 bases outside the gene matches. Germline V CDR1 and CDR2: SGHTS, YDEGEE. CDR3 length: 16 amino acids. This CDR3 is CASRAKERGVEETQYF. In DNA form, the CDR3 reads TGTGCCAGCAGAGCGAAAGAGCGGGGGGTAGAAGAGACCCAGTACTTC.

There are a few counts of this clone. V usage is TRBV7-6 and J usage is TRBJ2-3; 11 nucleotides match TRBD1. Trimming cost V 5 bases and J 2 bases; bases outside gene matches: 6. The CDR3 sequence is 16 residues long. Germline V gene data show CDR1 as SGHVS and CDR2 as FNYEAQ. Written as DNA, the CDR3 is TGTGCCAGCAGCACCCGGGACAGGGGGGTCACAGATACGCAGTATTTT. Translated, it gives CASSTRDRGVTDTQYF.

The J gene is TRBJ2-7, the V gene TRBV7-2; TRBD1 matches at 7 bases. The V gene's germline CDR1 is SGHTA and CDR2 FQGNSA. The V and J ends lost 5 bases and 2 bases, in that order; junction bases with no gene match: 6. This CDR3 is built from 14 residues. CDR3 residues: CASSPGQAAYEQYF. In DNA form, the CDR3 reads TGTGCCAGCAGCCCAGGACAGGCCGCCTACGAGCAGTACTTC. The full variable domain, completed using reference TRBV7-2 and TRBJ2-7, is GAGVSQSPSNKVTEKGKDVELRCDPISGHTALYWYRQSLGQGLEFLIYFQGNSAPDKSGLPSDRFSAERTGGSVSTLTIQRTQQEDSAVYLCASSPGQAAYEQYFGPGTRLTVT.

This clone has a single count. This rearrangement joins TRBV12-5 to TRBJ1-4; weak D call: TRBD1 (5 bases). The CDR3 runs to 14 residues. V was cut by 3 bases and J by 3 bases, with 8 bases left in between. Germline-derived CDR1 and CDR2 are LGHNT and FRNRAP. For the CDR3, the DNA is TGTGCTAGTGGTTTAGCAGGGTCTAATGAAAAACTGTTTTTT. This codes for CASGLAGSNEKLFF.

The CDR3 coding sequence is TGCAGCGTTGAAACTAGCGGGAGGGCCAATGAGCAGTTCTTC. It specifies CSVETSGRANEQFF. This rearrangement joins TRBV29-1 to TRBJ2-1; TRBD2 agrees at 13 bases. The trim removed 2 bases at V and 6 bases at J, leaving 1 base unmatched. CDR1 SQVTM and CDR2 ANQGSEA come from the germline V gene. The CDR3 extends over 14 amino acids.

By share of the sample, this clone is medium-sized. The J gene is TRBJ2-3, the V gene TRBV2; TRBD2 might be the D (5 bases). Germline loops: CDR1 SNHLY, CDR2 FYNNEI. The germline V and J ends were trimmed by 4 bases and 6 bases, with 11 bases remaining between them. This CDR3 region has 13 residues. The CDR3 protein is CASSVEGRDTQYF. CDR3 bases: TGTGCCAGCAGTGTCGAGGGAAGGGATACGCAGTATTTT. Full variable domain (remainder filled in from reference TRBV2 and TRBJ2-3): EPEVTQTPSHQVTQMGQEVILRCVPISNHLYFYWYRQILGQKVEFLVSFYNNEISEKSEIFDDQFSVERPDGSNFTLKIRSTKLEDSAMYFCASSVEGRDTQYFGPGTRLTVL.

The J gene is TRBJ2-2, the V gene TRBV29-1, with a tentative D call TRBD2 (6 bases). Germline V gives CDR1 SQVTM, CDR2 ANQGSEA. Trimming shortened V by 5 bases and J by 3 bases, and 16 bases separated the two germline ends. The CDR3 is made up of 15 amino acids. The CDR3 here is CSVYDGSGYTGELFF. CDR3 in DNA: TGCAGCGTTTATGACGGGAGTGGGTACACCGGGGAGCTGTTTTTT.

CDR3 loop: CASSSGLVNEQYF. Here the CDR3 DNA reads TGTGCCAGCAGCTCGGGACTAGTAAACGAGCAGTACTTC. The gene calls are TRBV7-9 and TRBJ2-7; 8 nucleotides match TRBD2. Germline V gene data show CDR1 as SEHNR and CDR2 as FQNEAQ (reference sequence). The CDR3 runs to 13 residues. The ends lost 4 bases at V and 5 bases at J; junction bases unmatched: 4.

This rearrangement joins TRBV25-1 to TRBJ2-7; 11 positions match TRBD1. V dropped 2 bases and J dropped 3; count of bases not matched to a gene: 6. CDR3 length: 16 residues. The germline gives CDR1 MGHDK, CDR2 SYGVNS. CDR3 sequence: CASSESGTGGLYEQYF. In nucleotides, the CDR3 is TGTGCCAGCAGTGAAAGCGGGACAGGGGGTCTCTACGAGCAGTACTTC.

This rearrangement joins TRBV7-9 to TRBJ2-2, with 8 nucleotides matching TRBD1. The length of the CDR3 is 14 residues. With 1 base clipped from V and 7 bases from J, the junction kept 2 bases outside the gene matches. Germline CDR1 SEHNR, CDR2 FQNEAQ (reference sequence). The CDR3 sequence: CASSLVTGDGELFF. CDR3 bases: TGTGCCAGCAGCTTAGTGACAGGGGACGGGGAGCTGTTTTTT.

This chain joins TRBV30 and TRBJ1-2; a possible D gene is TRBD1 (5 bases). The CDR3 is 15 amino acids. Per germline, CDR1 GTSNPN and CDR2 SVGIG (reference sequence). Trimming took 2 bases from V and 3 from J, leaving 16 bases between them. The CDR3 loop reads CAWSPSGAADYGYTF. The CDR3 DNA is TGTGCCTGGAGTCCCAGTGGGGCAGCCGACTATGGCTACACCTTC.